The next 17 T cell receptor beta chains were all read from a single sample in a study of patients and donors after allogeneic stem cell transplantation. TCRdb redid the calling of the RT-PCR reads with MiXCR, one entry per CDR3 protein. The sample carries about 400,000 distinct CDR3 sequences, 16% recorded once. Sequenced material: blood, either unsorted or a sorted T cell fraction (not recorded which). Every receptor here comes from a human donor who was either an allogeneic HSCT recipient or a stem cell or donor lymphocyte infusion donor (not recorded which). It is not recorded whose cells these are; they may come from a transplant donor.

This clonotype was picked up a small number of times. CDR3 in amino acids: CASNTGSHTEAFF. Here the CDR3 DNA reads TGTGCCAGCAATACAGGGAGCCACACTGAAGCTTTCTTT. The chain uses TRBV2 and TRBJ1-1; perhaps TRBD1 as D (6 bases). The CDR3 is made up of 13 amino acids. The germline V gene has CDR1 SNHLY and CDR2 FYNNEI. V was cut by 7 bases and J by 3 bases, with 12 bases left in between.

The CDR3 is CASTSSGRNDTQYF. CDR3 bases: TGTGCCAGCACCTCTAGCGGGAGGAATGATACGCAGTATTTT. This sequence joins TRBV7-9 and TRBJ2-3; TRBD2 matches 11 bases. Germline values: CDR1 SEHNR, CDR2 FQNEAQ (reference sequence). The CDR3 spans 14 residues. Trimming took 7 bases from V and 6 from J; bases not matched to a gene: 6. Full variable domain (missing parts from reference TRBV7-9 and TRBJ2-3): DTGVSQNPRHKITKRGQNVTFRCDPISEHNRLYWYRQTLGQGPEFLTYFQNEAQLEKSRLLSDRFSAERPKGSFSTLEIQRTEQGDSAMYLCASTSSGRNDTQYFGPGTRLTVL.

The genes are TRBV7-9 and TRBJ1-1; no clear D gene. The V end lost 5 bases, the J end lost 3 bases, and 16 bases lay between the germline ends. Germline values: CDR1 SEHNR, CDR2 FQNEAQ (reference sequence). The CDR3 length is 15 residues. CDR3 DNA sequence: TGTGCCAGCAGCCCTCTCCGGGCAGCTCACACTGAAGCTTTCTTT. Protein sequence: CASSPLRAAHTEAFF.

The chain is built from TRBV12-3 or TRBV12-4 and TRBJ2-1, with 9 bases lining up with TRBD1. The CDR3 consists of 14 residues. V was pared by 6 bases and J by 5 bases, with 5 bases of the junction left unmatched. The CDR3 DNA follows: TGTGCCAGCAGCCGGGACAGGGTCCACAATGAGCAGTTCTTC. As protein: CASSRDRVHNEQFF.

This chain joins TRBV4-2 and TRBJ1-1; no clear D. This CDR3 comprises 16 residues. Germline loops: CDR1 LGHNA, CDR2 YNFKEQ. Between the trimmed V and J ends, which lost 3 bases and 1 base, there was a span of 15 bases. CDR3 coding DNA: TGTGCCAGCAGCCACCCCCACCAGGCACCGAACACTGAAGCTTTCTTT. The encoded protein is CASSHPHQAPNTEAFF.

J is TRBJ2-7 and V is TRBV5-1, with 13 bases lining up with TRBD2. This CDR3 region has 16 residues. J gave up 3 bases and V 4 bases, and 7 bases lay outside the gene matches. Germline V gene sequence: CDR1 SGHRS, CDR2 YFSETQ. CDR3 amino acids: CASSPRTSGGNYEQYF. CDR3 coding DNA: TGCGCCAGCAGCCCCAGGACTAGCGGGGGAAACTACGAGCAGTACTTC. The whole variable domain, filled in from reference TRBV5-1 and TRBJ2-7, reads KAGVTQTPRYLIKTRGQQVTLSCSPISGHRSVSWYQQTPGQGLQFLFEYFSETQRNKGNFPGRFSGRQFSNSRSEMNVSTLELGDSALYLCASSPRTSGGNYEQYFGPGTRLTVT.

The V call is TRBV25-1, the J call TRBJ1-1; 7 nucleotides align to TRBD1. The CDR3 spans 15 residues. Germline loops: CDR1 MGHDK, CDR2 SYGVNS. V shed 3 bases, J shed 0 bases, and the junction held 4 bases outside the gene matches. This CDR3 is CASSDDRDMNTEAFF. DNA for the CDR3: TGTGCCAGCAGTGATGACAGGGACATGAACACTGAAGCTTTCTTT.

This clonotype was counted at least ten times. V and J are TRBV12-3 or TRBV12-4 and TRBJ2-7; D gene ambiguous. V lost 4 bases and J 1 base, leaving 8 bases between the germline ends. The CDR3 extends over 13 amino acids. CDR3 in amino acids: CASSWNWSYEQYF. The CDR3 nucleotides read TGTGCCAGCAGTTGGAATTGGTCCTACGAGCAGTACTTC.

The chain couples TRBV12-3 or TRBV12-4 to TRBJ1-1; unclear D gene. This CDR3 contains 13 residues. V lost 3 bases and J lost 1, with 6 bases in between. CDR3 DNA sequence: TGTGCCAGCAGTTTCTGGCAGAACACTGAAGCTTTCTTT. Its protein is CASSFWQNTEAFF.

The chain couples TRBV9 to TRBJ2-5; 11 bases match TRBD2. V dropped 6 bases and J dropped 3; count of bases not matched to a gene: 10. Germline CDR1 SGDLS, CDR2 YYNGEE. The CDR3 runs 16 residues. CDR3 in amino acids: CASNGSPGLAEETQYF. CDR3 in DNA: TGTGCCAGCAATGGTTCCCCGGGACTAGCGGAAGAGACCCAGTACTTC.

This chain links TRBV5-6 with TRBJ2-6, with D perhaps being TRBD1 or TRBD2 (5 bases each). Germline lookup yields CDR1 SGHDT and CDR2 YYEEEE. The V gene lost 1 base and the J gene lost 3 bases, with 11 bases spanning the gap. This CDR3 contains 16 residues. Here the CDR3 reads CASSLPGTDGANVLTF. DNA for the CDR3: TGTGCCAGCAGCTTGCCCGGGACGGATGGGGCCAACGTCCTGACTTTC.

This chain links TRBV15 with TRBJ1-1; the D gene is possibly TRBD1 (5 bases). This CDR3 spans 13 amino acids. Per the germline V gene, CDR1 is LNHNV and CDR2 is YYDKDF (reference sequence). The ends were cut back, 6 bases at V and 4 bases at J, with 12 bases in the middle. CDR3 DNA sequence: TGTGCCACCAGTCTCAGGGTCGGCACTGAAGCTTTCTTT. Translation: CATSLRVGTEAFF. The full variable domain, with the rest looked up from reference TRBV15 and TRBJ1-1, is DAMVIQNPRYQVTQFGKPVTLSCSQTLNHNVMYWYQQKSSQAPKLLFHYYDKDFNNEADTPDNFQSRRPNTSFCFLDIRSPGLGDTAMYLCATSLRVGTEAFFGQGTRLTVV.

A few counts support this clonotype. V gene TRBV4-3 combines with J gene TRBJ2-2; D possibly corresponds to TRBD1 (5 bases). This CDR3 has 14 residues. V dropped 6 bases and J dropped 5 bases, with 13 bases sitting between them. The germline gives CDR1 LGHNA, CDR2 YSLEER. The CDR3 DNA sequence: TGCGCCAGCAGTCTTCACTCAGGGACCGGGGAGCTGTTTTTT. The encoded protein is CASSLHSGTGELFF.

This clonotype was detected only a few times. This chain joins TRBV27 and TRBJ2-1, with 8 bases identical to TRBD2. The CDR3 is 16 amino acids. V gave up 4 bases and J gave up 0 bases; unmatched junction bases: 5. From germline, CDR1 is MNHEY and CDR2 SMNVEV (reference sequence). The CDR3 region has the DNA TGTGCCAGCAGTTCGCGTAGCGGGACCTCCTACAATGAGCAGTTCTTC. This gives the protein CASSSRSGTSYNEQFF.

The chain couples TRBV6-1 to TRBJ1-1, with D perhaps matching TRBD1 (6 bases). This CDR3 is built from 13 residues. CDR1 and CDR2 (germline): MNHNS, SASEGT. Between the trimmed V and J ends, which lost 6 bases and 6 bases, there was a span of 14 bases. The CDR3 protein is CASRATGRSEAFF. Here the CDR3 DNA reads TGTGCCAGCAGGGCTACAGGGAGATCTGAAGCTTTCTTT.

This clonotype was observed a few times. The rearrangement joins TRBV29-1 to TRBJ1-2; D remains ambiguous. Germline values: CDR1 SQVTM, CDR2 ANQGSEA. This CDR3 spans 11 amino acids. Trimming removed 1 base from V and 8 bases from J, with 8 bases in between. CDR3 amino acids: CSVEGGEGYTF. CDR3 nucleotide sequence: TGCAGCGTTGAAGGCGGGGAGGGCTACACCTTC.

The CDR3 DNA reads TGTGCCAGCAGCCTTCCACCAGCGGATGAGCAGTTCTTC. Protein: CASSLPPADEQFF. The rearrangement uses TRBV7-9 and TRBJ2-1, with D perhaps matching TRBD2 (5 bases). V lost 5 bases and J 8 bases, leaving 13 bases between the germline ends. This CDR3 has 13 residues. Germline CDR1 reads SEHNR; CDR2 reads FQNEAQ (reference sequence).